This entry describes one T cell receptor (beta chain). Germline CDR1 is SQVTM and CDR2 is ANQGSEA. The CDR3 extends over 12 amino acids. V shed 6 bases and J 7 bases; nucleotides not matched to a gene: 5. Original data processing: Cell counts per sample came from amplifying reference gene primers. TCRdb's table, derived via immunoSEQ multiplex PCR, lists solely in-frame clones and lacks some. That table furnishes V, J and clone size, whereas the DNA furnished D and trimming. The repertoire holds some 300,000 clones, with roughly 86% as singletons. These data are taken from a study of blood T cell repertoires in COVID-19. For the study at large: Sites in the United States, Italy and Spain provided acute and convalescent COVID-19 samples. In each case, the material was cDNA or gDNA derived from T cells, B-cell-depleted T cells, or PBMCs.

Material for sequencing was peripheral blood. The receptor was derived from a man between 65 and 85 years old with acute or convalescent COVID-19. The V and J genes are TRBV29-1 and TRBJ2-1; 8 positions agree with TRBD1. This chain's CDR3 is CSVATGVNEQFF. The CDR3 nucleotides read TGCAGCGTGGCGACAGGGGTTAATGAGCAGTTCTTC.